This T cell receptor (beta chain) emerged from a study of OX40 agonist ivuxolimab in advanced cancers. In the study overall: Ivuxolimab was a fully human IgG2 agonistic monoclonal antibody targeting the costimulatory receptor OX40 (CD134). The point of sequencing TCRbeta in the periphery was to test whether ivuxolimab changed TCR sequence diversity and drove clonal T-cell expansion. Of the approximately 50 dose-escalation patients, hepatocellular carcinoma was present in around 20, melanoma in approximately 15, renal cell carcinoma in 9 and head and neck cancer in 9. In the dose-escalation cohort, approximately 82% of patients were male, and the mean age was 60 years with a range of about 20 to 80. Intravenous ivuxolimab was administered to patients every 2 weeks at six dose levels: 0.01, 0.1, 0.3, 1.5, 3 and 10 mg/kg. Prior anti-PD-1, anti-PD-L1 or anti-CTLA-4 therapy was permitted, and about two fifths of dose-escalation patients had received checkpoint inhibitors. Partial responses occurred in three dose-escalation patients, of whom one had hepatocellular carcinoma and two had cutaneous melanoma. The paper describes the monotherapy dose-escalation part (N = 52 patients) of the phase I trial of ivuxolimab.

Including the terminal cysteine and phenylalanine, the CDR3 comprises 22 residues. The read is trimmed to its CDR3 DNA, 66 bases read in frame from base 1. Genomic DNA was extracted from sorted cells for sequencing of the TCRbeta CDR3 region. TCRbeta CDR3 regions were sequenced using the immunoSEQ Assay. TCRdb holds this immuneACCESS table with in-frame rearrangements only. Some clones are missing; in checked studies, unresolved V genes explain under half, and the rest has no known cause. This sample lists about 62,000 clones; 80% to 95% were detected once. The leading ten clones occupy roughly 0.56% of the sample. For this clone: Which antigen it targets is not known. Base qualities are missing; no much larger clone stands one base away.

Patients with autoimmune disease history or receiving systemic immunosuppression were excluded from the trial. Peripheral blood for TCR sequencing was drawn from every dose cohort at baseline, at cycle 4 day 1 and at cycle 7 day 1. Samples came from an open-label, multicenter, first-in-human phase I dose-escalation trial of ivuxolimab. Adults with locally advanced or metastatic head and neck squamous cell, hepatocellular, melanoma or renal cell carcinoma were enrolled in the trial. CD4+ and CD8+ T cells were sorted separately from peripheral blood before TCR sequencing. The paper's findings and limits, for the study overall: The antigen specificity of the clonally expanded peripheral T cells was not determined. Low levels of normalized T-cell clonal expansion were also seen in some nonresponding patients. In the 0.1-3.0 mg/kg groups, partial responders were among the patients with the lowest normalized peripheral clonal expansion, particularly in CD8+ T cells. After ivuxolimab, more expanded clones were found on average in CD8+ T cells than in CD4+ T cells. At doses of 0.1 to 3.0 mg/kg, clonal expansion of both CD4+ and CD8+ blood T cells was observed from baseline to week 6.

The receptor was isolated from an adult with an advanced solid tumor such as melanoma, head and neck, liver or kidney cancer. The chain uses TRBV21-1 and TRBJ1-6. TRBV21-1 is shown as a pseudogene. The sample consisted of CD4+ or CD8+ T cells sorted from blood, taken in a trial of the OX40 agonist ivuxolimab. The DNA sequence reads TGTGCCAGCAGCAAAGTTCAGCAGCCACCATTAGATCGGGTTGAAGGGAATTCACCCCTCCACTTT. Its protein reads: CASSKVQQPPLDRVEGNSPLHF.